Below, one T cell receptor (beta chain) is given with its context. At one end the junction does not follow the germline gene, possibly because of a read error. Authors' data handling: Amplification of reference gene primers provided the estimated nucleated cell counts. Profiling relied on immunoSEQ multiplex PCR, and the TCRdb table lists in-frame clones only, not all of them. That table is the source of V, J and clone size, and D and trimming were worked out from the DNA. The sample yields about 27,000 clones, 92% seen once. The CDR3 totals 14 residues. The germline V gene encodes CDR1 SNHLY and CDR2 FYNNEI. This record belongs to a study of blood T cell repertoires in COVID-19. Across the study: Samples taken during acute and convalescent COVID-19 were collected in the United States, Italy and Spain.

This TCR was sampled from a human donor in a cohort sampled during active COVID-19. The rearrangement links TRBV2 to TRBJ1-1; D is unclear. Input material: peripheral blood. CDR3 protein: CASSEFERKQTTEF. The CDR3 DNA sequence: TGTGCCAGCAGTGAATTCGAGAGGAAGCAAACTACGGAATTT.